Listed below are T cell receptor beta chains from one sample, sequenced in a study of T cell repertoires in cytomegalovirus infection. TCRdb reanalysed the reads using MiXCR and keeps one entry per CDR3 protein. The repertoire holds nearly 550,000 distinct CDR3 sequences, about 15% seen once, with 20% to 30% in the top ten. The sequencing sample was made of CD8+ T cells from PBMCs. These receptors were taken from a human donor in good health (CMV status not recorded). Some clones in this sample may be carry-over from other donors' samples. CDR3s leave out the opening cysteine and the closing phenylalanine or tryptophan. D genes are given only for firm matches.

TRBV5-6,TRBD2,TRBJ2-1,ASSFLAGYNEQF
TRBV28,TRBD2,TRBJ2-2,ASSIRRLAGERTGELF
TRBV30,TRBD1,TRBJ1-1,AWDRGMNTEAF
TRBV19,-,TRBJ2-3,ASSDWTTDTQY
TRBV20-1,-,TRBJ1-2,SAPERSAGAHYGYT
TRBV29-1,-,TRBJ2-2,SVGREDTGELF
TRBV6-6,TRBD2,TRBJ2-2,ASSYRRGAGELF
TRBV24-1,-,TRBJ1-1,ATRGPGNTEAF
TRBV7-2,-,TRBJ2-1,ASLESYNEQF
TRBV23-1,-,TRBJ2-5,ASSRLDSGETQY
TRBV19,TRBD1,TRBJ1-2,ASTLTGEGTNYGYT
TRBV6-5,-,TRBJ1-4,ASSYLGGSEKLF
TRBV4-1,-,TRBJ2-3,ASSQAREGSDTDTQY